The 10 T cell receptor beta chains below were found in one sample sequenced in a study of type 1 and type 2 diabetes patients. Genomic DNA was the PCR template. The TCR beta CDR3 region was amplified using 30 forward and 13 reverse primers. TCRdb passed the multiplex PCR reads through MiXCR, listing each CDR3 protein once. Here the sample spans approximately 260,000 distinct CDR3 sequences, around 50% being singletons. Source material: peripheral blood mononuclear cells (PBMCs). Receptor source: a man aged 18 to 29 with type 2 diabetes.

The rearrangement joins TRBV2 to TRBJ2-2; D is possibly TRBD1 (5 bases). Germline values: CDR1 SNHLY, CDR2 FYNNEI. This CDR3 comprises 15 residues. Trimming shortened V by 7 bases and J by 4 bases, and 16 bases separated the two germline ends. CDR3 residues: CASKLDSFTTGELFF. CDR3 sequence (DNA): TGTGCCAGCAAATTAGACAGTTTCACCACCGGGGAGCTGTTTTTT.

A remark on this clonotype: A much larger clone sits a single nucleotide away, making a read error possible. The J gene is TRBJ2-7, the V gene TRBV2; D is perhaps TRBD2 (6 bases). In germline, CDR1 is SNHLY, CDR2 FYNNEI. The CDR3 consists of 15 residues. The CDR3 sequence is CASRPGGARSYKQYF. CDR3 sequence (DNA): TGTGCCAGCAGGCCAGGCGGGGCCCGCTCCTACAAGCAGTACTTC.

This clonotype was picked up a small number of times. The chain links TRBV20-1 to TRBJ2-7; 7 bases are shared with TRBD1. V shed 7 bases and J 3 bases; nucleotides not matched to a gene: 3. CDR3 length: 11 residues. Looked up from germline, CDR1 is DFQATT and CDR2 is SNEGSKA (reference sequence). In DNA form, the CDR3 reads TGCAGTGTGCAGGGGGTCTACGAGCAGTACTTC. This translates into CSVQGVYEQYF.

V usage is TRBV2 and J usage is TRBJ2-7, with D hard to call. The CDR3 is made up of 14 amino acids. The germline gives CDR1 SNHLY, CDR2 FYNNEI. Trimming pared 3 bases from V and 5 bases from J, leaving 14 bases between. CDR3 nucleotide sequence: TGTGCCAGCAGTGAGTACCGGGTCAGTAACGAGCAGTACTTC. Protein: CASSEYRVSNEQYF.

This clonotype has just one count. The V gene is TRBV20-1, the J gene TRBJ2-7; the D is unclear. The CDR3 runs 12 residues. V dropped 5 bases and J dropped 9 bases, with 17 bases sitting between them. Germline loops: CDR1 DFQATT, CDR2 SNEGSKA (reference sequence). The DNA of the CDR3 is TGCAGTGCTCCGGTGGTAATTTATGGGCAGTACTTC. It codes for CSAPVVIYGQYF.

The sample holds many counts of this clonotype. The chain is built from TRBV29-1 and TRBJ1-1, with D perhaps matching TRBD1 (6 bases). Trimming removed 3 bases from V and 0 bases from J, with 11 bases in between. The CDR3 is made up of 14 amino acids. Looked up from germline, CDR1 is SQVTM and CDR2 is ANQGSEA. CDR3 in DNA: TGCAGCGTTGAGGACCGGACAGTGAACACTGAAGCTTTCTTT. It specifies CSVEDRTVNTEAFF.

With regard to this clonotype: A junction boundary mismatches the germline segment, possibly from a read error. The chain has TRBV6-1 and TRBJ2-1; D gene unclear. The CDR3 length is 13 residues. Germline CDR1 reads MNHNS; CDR2 reads SASEGT. CDR3 region: CATPTEYYNEQFF. Here the CDR3 DNA reads TGCGCCACACCGACGGAATACTACAATGAGCAGTTCTTC.

V usage is TRBV20-1 and J usage is TRBJ1-5; D ambiguous. V gave up 1 base and J gave up 1 base, with 14 bases separating them. Germline CDR1 is DFQATT and CDR2 is SNEGSKA (reference sequence). The CDR3 spans 16 residues. The CDR3 loop reads CSARVAVGGSNQPQHF. The CDR3 nucleotides read TGCAGTGCTAGAGTAGCGGTCGGTGGAAGCAATCAGCCCCAGCATTTT.

At least ten counts were recorded for this clonotype. This chain joins TRBV30 and TRBJ1-1, with D uncertain. Trimming stripped 0 bases from V and 1 base from J, with 6 bases between. CDR1 is GTSNPN, CDR2 SVGIG, per germline (reference sequence). The CDR3 is 13 residues long. The CDR3 coding sequence is TGTGCCTGGAGTGTATTCCCGAACACTGAAGCTTTCTTT. Translation: CAWSVFPNTEAFF. Based on the CDR3 plus reference TRBV30 and TRBJ1-1, the full variable domain is SQTIHQWPATLVQPVGSPLSLECTVEGTSNPNLYWYRQAAGRGLQLLFYSVGIGQISSEVPQNLSASRPQDRQFILSSKKLLLSDSGFYLCAWSVFPNTEAFFGQGTRLTVV.

V is TRBV27 and J is TRBJ2-5; 10 positions match TRBD1. V shed 5 bases and J 1 base; nucleotides not matched to a gene: 7. The germline V gene has CDR1 MNHEY and CDR2 SMNVEV (reference sequence). The CDR3 consists of 16 residues. In DNA, the CDR3 is TGTGCCAGCAGTAAACGGGACAGGGGAGTCCAAGAGACCCAGTACTTC. Encoded protein: CASSKRDRGVQETQYF.